This entry is about one TCR beta chain. These data originate in a study of blood T cell repertoires in COVID-19. Data came from immunoSEQ multiplex PCR; TCRdb stores just in-frame clones and leaves some out. The sample consists of some 260,000 clones, nearly 90% of them appearing once. The CDR3 runs 14 residues. Unmatched junction bases numbered 10, after V lost 6 bases and J lost 6 bases. Germline V gives CDR1 SGHDN, CDR2 FVKESK. The sample taken for sequencing was peripheral blood. The sequence was collected from a woman between 25 and 40 years old with acute or convalescent COVID-19. The chain carries TRBV14 and TRBJ2-7; 8 bases fit TRBD1. CDR3 sequence (DNA): TGTGCCAGCAGTAAAGACAGGGGTTGGCGCGAGCAGTACTTC. It specifies CASSKDRGWREQYF.